This TCR beta chain stems from a study of control samples from healthy donors and cancer patients. The table came from immunoSEQ multiplex PCR; TCRdb's copy has only in-frame clones and leaves some out. The repertoire holds a few hundred thousand clones, with about 93% as singletons. This CDR3 is 13 amino acids long. The germline V gene encodes CDR1 MNHEY and CDR2 SMNVEV (reference sequence). V gave up 6 bases and J gave up 4 bases; unmatched junction bases: 3. The TCR originated in a middle-aged man with head and neck cancer. The chain links TRBV27 to TRBJ2-7, with 10 bases lining up with TRBD1. Sequencing was done on a sample of PBMCs. This chain's CDR3 is CASSRDRGYEQYF. In DNA form, the CDR3 reads TGTGCCAGCAGCCGGGACAGGGGTTACGAGCAGTACTTC.